The source of this T cell receptor beta chain is a study of T cells in Graves' hyperthyroidism and ophthalmopathy. Findings and caveats of the study: Most thyroid clonotypes with frequency above 0.001 were detected in blood. Onset of ophthalmopathy came a median 6.5 months after the model predicted it.

Researchers took RNA transcripts and amplified the TCR beta CDR3 regions from them. A set of HTBI primers served as the primers for a first-round RT-PCR of the TCR CDR3. TCRdb called the multiplex PCR reads again in MiXCR, with one record for every CDR3 protein. The table lists 480,000 or so distinct CDR3 sequences, over 35% of them singletons. This clonotype came up many times. The antigen remains undetermined. Patients showing uncontrolled infection, other autoimmune disease, pregnancy or lactation were ineligible. Clinical symptoms, serum thyroxine, TRAb, thyroid ultrasound and orbital computed tomography informed diagnoses. The sequenced material came from peripheral blood or thyroid tissue (not recorded which). The TCR sequence derives from an adult woman with Graves' disease, either hyperthyroidism or ophthalmopathy (not recorded which).

The CDR3 protein is CATSRDVGAGNTIYF. The CDR3 DNA sequence: TGTGCCACCAGCAGAGATGTTGGTGCTGGAAACACCATATATTTT. The genes are TRBV15 and TRBJ1-3; D call uncertain. CDR1 is LNHNV, CDR2 YYDKDF, per germline (reference sequence). The CDR3 extends over 15 amino acids. V lost 0 bases, J lost 2 bases, and 8 bases lay in between. Using reference TRBV15 and TRBJ1-3 for the parts outside the CDR3, the full variable domain is DAMVIQNPRYQVTQFGKPVTLSCSQTLNHNVMYWYQQKSSQAPKLLFHYYDKDFNNEADTPDNFQSRRPNTSFCFLDIRSPGLGDTAMYLCATSRDVGAGNTIYFGEGSWLTVV.